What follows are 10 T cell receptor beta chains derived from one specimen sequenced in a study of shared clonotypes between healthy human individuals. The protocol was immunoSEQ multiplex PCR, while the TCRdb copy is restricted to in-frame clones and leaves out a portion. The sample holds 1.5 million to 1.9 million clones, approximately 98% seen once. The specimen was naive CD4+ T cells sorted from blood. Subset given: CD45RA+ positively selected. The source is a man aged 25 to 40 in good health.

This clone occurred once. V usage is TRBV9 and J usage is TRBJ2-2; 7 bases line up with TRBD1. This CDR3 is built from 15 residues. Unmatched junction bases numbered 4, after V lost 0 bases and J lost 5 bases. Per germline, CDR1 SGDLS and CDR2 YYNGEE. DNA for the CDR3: TGTGCCAGCAGCGTAGGACAGGGAAGTACCGGGGAGCTGTTTTTT. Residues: CASSVGQGSTGELFF.

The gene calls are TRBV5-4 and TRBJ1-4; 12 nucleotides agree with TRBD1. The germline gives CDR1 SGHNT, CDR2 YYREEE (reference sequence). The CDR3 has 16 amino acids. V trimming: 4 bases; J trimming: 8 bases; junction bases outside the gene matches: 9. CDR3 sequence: CASSRDRGRGDEKLFF. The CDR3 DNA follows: TGTGCCAGCAGCCGGGACAGGGGGCGCGGAGACGAAAAACTGTTTTTT.

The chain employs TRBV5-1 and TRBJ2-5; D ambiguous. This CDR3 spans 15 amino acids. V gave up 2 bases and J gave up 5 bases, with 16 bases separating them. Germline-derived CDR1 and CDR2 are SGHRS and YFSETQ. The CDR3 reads CASSFPDPEFETQYF. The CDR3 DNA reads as TGCGCCAGCAGCTTCCCCGACCCCGAATTTGAGACCCAGTACTTC.

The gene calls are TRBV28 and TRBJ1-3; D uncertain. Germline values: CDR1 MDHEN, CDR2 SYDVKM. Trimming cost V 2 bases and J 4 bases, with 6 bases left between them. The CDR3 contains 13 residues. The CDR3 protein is CASSLTGGNTIYF. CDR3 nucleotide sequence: TGTGCCAGCAGTTTAACTGGGGGAAACACCATATATTTT. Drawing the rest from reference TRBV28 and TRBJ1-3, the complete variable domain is DVKVTQSSRYLVKRTGEKVFLECVQDMDHENMFWYRQDPGLGLRLIYFSYDVKMKEKGDIPEGYSVSREKKERFSLILESASTNQTSMYLCASSLTGGNTIYFGEGSWLTVV.

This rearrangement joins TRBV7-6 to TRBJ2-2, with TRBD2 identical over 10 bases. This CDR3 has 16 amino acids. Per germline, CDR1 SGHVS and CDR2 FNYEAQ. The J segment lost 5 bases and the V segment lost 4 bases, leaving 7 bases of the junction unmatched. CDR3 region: CASSSLAGGGTGELFF. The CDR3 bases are TGTGCCAGCAGCTCCTTAGCGGGAGGAGGTACCGGGGAGCTGTTTTTT.

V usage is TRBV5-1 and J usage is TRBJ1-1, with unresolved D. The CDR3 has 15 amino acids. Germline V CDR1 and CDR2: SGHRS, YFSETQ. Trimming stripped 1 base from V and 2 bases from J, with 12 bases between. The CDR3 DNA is TGCGCCAGCAGCTTGAGTGCTAGGGTTAACACTGAAGCTTTCTTT. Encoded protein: CASSLSARVNTEAFF.

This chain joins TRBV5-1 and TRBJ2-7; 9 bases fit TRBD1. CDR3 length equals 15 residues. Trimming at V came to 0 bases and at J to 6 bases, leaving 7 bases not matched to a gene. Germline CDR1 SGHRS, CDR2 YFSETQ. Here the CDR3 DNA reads TGCGCCAGCAGCTTGGAGGGACAGGGCTTAGGCGAGCAGTACTTC. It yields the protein CASSLEGQGLGEQYF.

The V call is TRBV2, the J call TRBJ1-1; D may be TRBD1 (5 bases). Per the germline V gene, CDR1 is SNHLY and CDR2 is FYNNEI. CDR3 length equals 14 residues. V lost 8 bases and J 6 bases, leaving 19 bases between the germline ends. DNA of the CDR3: TGTGCCAGCGAACCGGGACTGAGATTGGCTGAAGCTTTCTTT. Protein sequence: CASEPGLRLAEAFF.

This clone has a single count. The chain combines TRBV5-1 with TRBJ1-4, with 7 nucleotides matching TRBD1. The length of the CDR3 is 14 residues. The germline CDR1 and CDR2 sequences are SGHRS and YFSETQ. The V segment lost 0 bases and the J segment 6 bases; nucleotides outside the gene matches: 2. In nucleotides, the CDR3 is TGCGCCAGCAGCTTGGAGCAGGGGGATGAAAAACTGTTTTTT. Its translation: CASSLEQGDEKLFF.

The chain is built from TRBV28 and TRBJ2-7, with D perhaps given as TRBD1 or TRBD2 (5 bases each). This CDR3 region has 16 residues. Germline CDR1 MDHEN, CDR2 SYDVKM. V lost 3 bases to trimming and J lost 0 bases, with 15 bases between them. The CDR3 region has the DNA TGTGCCAGCAGTTTCGGATGGGGCGGGTCCTCCTACGAGCAGTACTTC. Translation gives CASSFGWGGSSYEQYF.